The entry below describes one T cell receptor (beta chain). Its antigen is undetermined. This same CDR3 is encoded by further DNA sequences in the sample. These data belong to a study of shared clonotypes between healthy human individuals. The study ran the assay at deep level. Here immunoSEQ multiplex PCR was the method, and the copy in TCRdb shows in-frame clones only, minus some. The data hold about 1.9 million clones, with approximately 92% observed a single time. The naive CD8 fraction comprised CD45RO-negative cells positively selected for CCR7 and excluded terminally differentiated effector memory CD45RA+ cells. CDR1 is MDHEN, CDR2 SYDVKM, per germline. CDR3 length: 13 amino acids. V was clipped by 4 bases and J by 0 bases, with 7 bases between them. Study observations and caveats: Of the naive CD4 clonotypes, around 4.9% were shared across several donors.

The sequence was obtained from a man aged 18 to 30 in good health. Some clones in this sample may be carry-over from other donors' samples. Sequencing was performed on naive CD8+ T cells from PBMCs. The gene calls are TRBV28 and TRBJ2-7; no definite D call. The DNA for the CDR3 is TGTGCCAGCAGTTCCCCAGACTCCTACGAGCAGTACTTC. This encodes CASSSPDSYEQYF. Full variable domain (remainder filled in from reference TRBV28 and TRBJ2-7): DVKVTQSSRYLVKRTGEKVFLECVQDMDHENMFWYRQDPGLGLRLIYFSYDVKMKEKGDIPEGYSVSREKKERFSLILESASTNQTSMYLCASSSPDSYEQYFGPGTRLTVT.